This TCR beta chain was observed in a study of graft-versus-host responses after intestinal transplantation. Across the study: Anti-thymocyte globulin was used for induction in all recipients, who then took tacrolimus and steroids for roughly 3 years.

This clone showed up just a few times. Antigen unknown. Study-level results: Allograft clonal ratios (graft-versus-host to host-versus-graft) were high in patients who had graft-donor T cell macrochimerism. Marrow from the recipient contained GvH clones, some of which had appeared first in ileum or blood.

V gave up 3 bases and J gave up 4 bases; unmatched junction bases: 9. Germline V gives CDR1 MGHRA, CDR2 YSYEKL. CDR3 length equals 18 residues. Generated by immunoSEQ multiplex PCR, the TCRdb table keeps only in-frame clones and is missing some. The sample holds 80,000 to 100,000 clones, around 83% seen once. The sequence derives from a human donor who received an intestinal transplant. The chain joins TRBV4-1 to TRBJ2-6, with 10 positions matching TRBD2. Sequenced material: unstimulated CD8+ T cells sorted from spleen or lymph node cells, taken before intestinal transplant. The CDR3: CASSHLAGASGGANVLTF. The CDR3 nucleotides read TGCGCCAGCAGCCATCTAGCGGGAGCGTCGGGGGGGGCCAACGTCCTGACTTTC.